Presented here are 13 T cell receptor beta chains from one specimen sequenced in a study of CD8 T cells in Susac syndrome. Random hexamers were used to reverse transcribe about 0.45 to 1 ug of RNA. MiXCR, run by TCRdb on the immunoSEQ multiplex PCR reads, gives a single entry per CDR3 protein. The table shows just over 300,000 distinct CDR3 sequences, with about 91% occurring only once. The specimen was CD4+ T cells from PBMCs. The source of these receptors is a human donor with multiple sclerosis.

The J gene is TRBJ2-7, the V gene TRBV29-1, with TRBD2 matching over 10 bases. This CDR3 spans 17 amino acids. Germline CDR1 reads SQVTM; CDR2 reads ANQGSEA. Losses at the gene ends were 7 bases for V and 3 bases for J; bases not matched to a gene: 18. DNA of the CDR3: TGCAGCGCATTAGACAGGATCACTAGCGGGAACTTCTACGAGCAGTACTTC. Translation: CSALDRITSGNFYEQYF.

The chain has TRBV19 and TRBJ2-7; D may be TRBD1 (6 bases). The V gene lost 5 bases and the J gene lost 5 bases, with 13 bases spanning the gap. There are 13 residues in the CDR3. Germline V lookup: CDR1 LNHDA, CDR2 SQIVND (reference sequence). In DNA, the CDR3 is TGTGCCAGTAGTTGGGAACAGGGAGACGAGCAGTACTTC. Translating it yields CASSWEQGDEQYF.

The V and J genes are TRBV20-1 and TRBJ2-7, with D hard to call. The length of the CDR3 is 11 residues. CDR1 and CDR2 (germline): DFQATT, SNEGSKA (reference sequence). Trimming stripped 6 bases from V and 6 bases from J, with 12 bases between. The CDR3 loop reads CSASQAFEQYF. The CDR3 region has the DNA TGCAGTGCCTCCCAAGCTTTCGAGCAGTACTTC.

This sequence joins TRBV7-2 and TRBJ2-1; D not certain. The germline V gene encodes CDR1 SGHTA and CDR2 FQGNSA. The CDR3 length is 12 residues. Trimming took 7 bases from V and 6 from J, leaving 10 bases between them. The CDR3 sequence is CASTSLVNEQFF. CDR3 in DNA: TGTGCCAGCACGTCCCTAGTCAATGAGCAGTTCTTC.

The CDR3 loop reads CASSPRTTYEQYF. In DNA form, the CDR3 reads TGTGCCAGCTCACCACGGACCACCTACGAGCAGTACTTC. This chain uses TRBV18 with TRBJ2-7; no definite D call. The germline gives CDR1 KGHSH, CDR2 LQKENI. The CDR3 totals 13 residues. V lost 1 base to trimming and J lost 2 bases, with 6 bases between them.

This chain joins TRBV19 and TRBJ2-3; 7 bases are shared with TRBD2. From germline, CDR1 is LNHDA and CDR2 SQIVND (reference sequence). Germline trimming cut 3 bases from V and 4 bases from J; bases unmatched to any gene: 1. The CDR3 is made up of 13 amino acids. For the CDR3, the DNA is TGTGCCAGTAGTATGCTAGCGGCAGATACGCAGTATTTT. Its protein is CASSMLAADTQYF.

The CDR3 region has the DNA TGTGCCAGCAGCTTAACCCCCTCGATAGGGGCCACAGATACGCAGTATTTT. Amino acid sequence: CASSLTPSIGATDTQYF. The chain links TRBV7-3 to TRBJ2-3; D is possibly TRBD1 (5 bases). Per germline, CDR1 SGHTA and CDR2 FQGTGA. V lost 0 bases and J lost 2, with 15 bases in between. The CDR3 sequence is 17 residues long.

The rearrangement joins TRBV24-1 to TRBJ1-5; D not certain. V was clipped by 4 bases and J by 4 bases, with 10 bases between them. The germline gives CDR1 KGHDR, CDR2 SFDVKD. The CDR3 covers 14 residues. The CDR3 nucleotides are TGTGCCACCAGTGACCCGGGAGATAATCAGCCCCAGCATTTT. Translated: CATSDPGDNQPQHF.

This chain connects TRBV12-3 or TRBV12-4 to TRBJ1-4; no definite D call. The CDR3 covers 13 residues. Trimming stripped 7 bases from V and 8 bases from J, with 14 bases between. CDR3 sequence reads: CASTRGSVEKLFF. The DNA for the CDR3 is TGTGCCAGCACGCGAGGGAGTGTGGAAAAACTGTTTTTT.

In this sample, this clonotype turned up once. This CDR3 reads CASSLDWGRDTQYF. The CDR3 DNA follows: TGTGCCAGCAGCTTGGACTGGGGGAGAGATACGCAGTATTTT. The rearrangement joins TRBV5-8 to TRBJ2-3; D is possibly TRBD1 or TRBD2 (5 bases each). CDR1 is SGHTS, CDR2 YDEGEE, per germline. The germline V and J ends were trimmed by 0 bases and 5 bases, with 10 bases remaining between them. The CDR3 length is 14 residues.

The CDR3 region is CSVEERTSTDTQYF. The CDR3 DNA reads TGCAGCGTTGAGGAGAGAACTAGCACAGATACGCAGTATTTT. This chain links TRBV29-1 with TRBJ2-3; D gene uncertain. The CDR3 extends over 14 amino acids. Germline CDR1 SQVTM, CDR2 ANQGSEA. V lost 3 bases and J 0 bases, leaving 10 bases between the germline ends.

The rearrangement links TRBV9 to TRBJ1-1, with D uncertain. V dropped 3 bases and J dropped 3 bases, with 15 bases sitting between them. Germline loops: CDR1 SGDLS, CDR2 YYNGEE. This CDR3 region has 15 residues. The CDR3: CASSADGRTHTEAFF. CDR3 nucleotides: TGTGCCAGCAGCGCTGACGGTAGGACCCACACTGAAGCTTTCTTT.

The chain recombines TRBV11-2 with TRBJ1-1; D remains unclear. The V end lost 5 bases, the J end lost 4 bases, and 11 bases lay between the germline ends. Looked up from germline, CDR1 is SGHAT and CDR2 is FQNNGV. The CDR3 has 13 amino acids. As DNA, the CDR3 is TGTGCCAGCAGCCGACGGGAGGGCACTGAAGCTTTCTTT. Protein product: CASSRREGTEAFF.